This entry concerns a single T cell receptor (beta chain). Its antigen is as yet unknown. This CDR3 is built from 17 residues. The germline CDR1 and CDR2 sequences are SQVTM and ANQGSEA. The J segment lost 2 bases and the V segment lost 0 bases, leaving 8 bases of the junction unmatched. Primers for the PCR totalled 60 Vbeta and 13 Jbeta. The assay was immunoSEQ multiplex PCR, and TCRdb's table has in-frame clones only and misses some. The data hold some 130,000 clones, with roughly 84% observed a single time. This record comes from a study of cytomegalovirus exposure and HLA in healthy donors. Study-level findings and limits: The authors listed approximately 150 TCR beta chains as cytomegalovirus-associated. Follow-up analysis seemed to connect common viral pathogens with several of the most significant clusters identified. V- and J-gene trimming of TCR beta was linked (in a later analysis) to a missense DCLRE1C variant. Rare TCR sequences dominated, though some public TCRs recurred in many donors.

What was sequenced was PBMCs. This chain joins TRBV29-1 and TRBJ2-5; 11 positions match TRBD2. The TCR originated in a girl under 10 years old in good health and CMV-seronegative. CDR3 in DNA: TGCAGCGTTGAAGAGGGGGCTAGCGGGAGGAGACAAGAGACCCAGTACTTC. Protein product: CSVEEGASGRRQETQYF. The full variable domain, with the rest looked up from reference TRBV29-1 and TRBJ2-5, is SAVISQKPSRDICQRGTSLTIQCQVDSQVTMMFWYRQQPGQSLTLIATANQGSEATYESGFVIDKFPISRPNLTFSTLTVSNMSPEDSSIYLCSVEEGASGRRQETQYFGPGTRLLVL.